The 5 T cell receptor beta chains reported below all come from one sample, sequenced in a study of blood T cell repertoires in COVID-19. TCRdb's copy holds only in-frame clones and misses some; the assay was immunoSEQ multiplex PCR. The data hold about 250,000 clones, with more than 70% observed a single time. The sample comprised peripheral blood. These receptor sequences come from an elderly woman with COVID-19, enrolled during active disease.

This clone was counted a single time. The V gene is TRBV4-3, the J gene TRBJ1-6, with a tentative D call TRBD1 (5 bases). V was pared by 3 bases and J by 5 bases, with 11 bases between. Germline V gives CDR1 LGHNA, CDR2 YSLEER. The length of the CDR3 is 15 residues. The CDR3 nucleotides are TGCGCCAGCAGCCACTCAGACAGAGATAATTCACCCCTCCACTTT. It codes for CASSHSDRDNSPLHF.

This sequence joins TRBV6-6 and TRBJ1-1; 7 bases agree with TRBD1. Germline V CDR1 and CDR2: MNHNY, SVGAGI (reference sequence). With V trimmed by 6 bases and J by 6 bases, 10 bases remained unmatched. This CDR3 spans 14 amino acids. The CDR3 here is CASSQIQGTAEAFF. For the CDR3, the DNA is TGTGCCAGCAGCCAAATACAGGGGACAGCTGAAGCTTTCTTT.

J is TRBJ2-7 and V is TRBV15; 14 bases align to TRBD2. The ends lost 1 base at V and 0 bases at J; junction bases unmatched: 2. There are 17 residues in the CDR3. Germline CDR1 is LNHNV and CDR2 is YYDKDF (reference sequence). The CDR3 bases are TGTGCCACCAGCAGAGGGGGACTAGCGGGGGACTCCTACGAGCAGTACGTC. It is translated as CATSRGGLAGDSYEQYV.

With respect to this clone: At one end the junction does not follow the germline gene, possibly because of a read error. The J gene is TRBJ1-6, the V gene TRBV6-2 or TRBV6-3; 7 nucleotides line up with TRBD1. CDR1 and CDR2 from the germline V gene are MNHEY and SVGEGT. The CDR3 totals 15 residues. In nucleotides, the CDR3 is TGTGCCACCAGTAATCGGGACAGCTCTTATTCACCCCTCCACTTT. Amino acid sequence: CATSNRDSSYSPLHF.

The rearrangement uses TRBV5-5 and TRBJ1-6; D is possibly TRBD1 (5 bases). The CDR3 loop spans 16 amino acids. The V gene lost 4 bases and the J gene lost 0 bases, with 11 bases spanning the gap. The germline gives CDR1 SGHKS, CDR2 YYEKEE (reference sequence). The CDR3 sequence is CASSPTDSSYNSPLHF. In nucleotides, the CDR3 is TGTGCCAGCAGCCCAACAGACAGCTCCTATAATTCACCCCTCCACTTT.